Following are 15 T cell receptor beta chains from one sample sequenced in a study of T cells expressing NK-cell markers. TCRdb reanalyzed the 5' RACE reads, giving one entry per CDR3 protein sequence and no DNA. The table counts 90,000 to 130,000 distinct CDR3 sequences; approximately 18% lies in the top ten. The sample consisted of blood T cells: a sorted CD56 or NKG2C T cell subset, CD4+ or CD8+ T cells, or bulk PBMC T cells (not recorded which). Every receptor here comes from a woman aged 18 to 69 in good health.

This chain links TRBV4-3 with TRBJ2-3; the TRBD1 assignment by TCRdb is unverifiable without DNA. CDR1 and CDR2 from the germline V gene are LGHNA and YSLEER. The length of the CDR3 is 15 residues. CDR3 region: CASSQARGTIDTQYF.

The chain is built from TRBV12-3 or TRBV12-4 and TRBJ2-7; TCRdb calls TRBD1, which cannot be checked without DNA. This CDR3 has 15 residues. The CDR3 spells CASSFWAGDPYEQYF.

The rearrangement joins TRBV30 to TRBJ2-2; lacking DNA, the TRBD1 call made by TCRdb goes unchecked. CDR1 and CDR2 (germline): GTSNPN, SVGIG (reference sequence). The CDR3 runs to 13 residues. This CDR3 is CAFDRGDTGELFF.

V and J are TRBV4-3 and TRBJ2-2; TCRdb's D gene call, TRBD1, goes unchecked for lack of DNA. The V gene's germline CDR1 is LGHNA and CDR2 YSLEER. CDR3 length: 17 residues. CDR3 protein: CASSQVRPTGSTGELFF.

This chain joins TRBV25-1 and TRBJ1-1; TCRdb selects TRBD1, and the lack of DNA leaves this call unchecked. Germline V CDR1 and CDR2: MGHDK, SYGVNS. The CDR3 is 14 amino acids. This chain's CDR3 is CASRPGTAVTEAFF.

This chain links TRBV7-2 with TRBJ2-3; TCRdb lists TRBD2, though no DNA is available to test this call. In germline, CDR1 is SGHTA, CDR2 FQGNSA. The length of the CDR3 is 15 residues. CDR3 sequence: CASSLAAGGADTQYF.

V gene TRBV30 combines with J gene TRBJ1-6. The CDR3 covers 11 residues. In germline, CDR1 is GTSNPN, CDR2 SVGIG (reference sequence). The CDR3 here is CAWSAVSPLHF.

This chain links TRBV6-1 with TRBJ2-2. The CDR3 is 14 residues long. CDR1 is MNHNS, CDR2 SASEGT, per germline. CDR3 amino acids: CASSSYFNTGELFF.

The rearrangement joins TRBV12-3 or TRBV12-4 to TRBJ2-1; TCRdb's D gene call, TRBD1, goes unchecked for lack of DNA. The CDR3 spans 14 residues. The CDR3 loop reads CASRWTGEGNEQFF.

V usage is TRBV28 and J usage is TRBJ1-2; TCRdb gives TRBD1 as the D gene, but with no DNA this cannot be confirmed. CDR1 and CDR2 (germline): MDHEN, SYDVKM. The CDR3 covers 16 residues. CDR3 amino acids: CASRTTTPDSNYGYTF.

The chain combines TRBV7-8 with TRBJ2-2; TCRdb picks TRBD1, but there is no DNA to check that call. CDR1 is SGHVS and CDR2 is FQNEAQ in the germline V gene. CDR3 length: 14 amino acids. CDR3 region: CASSLQGVTGELFF.

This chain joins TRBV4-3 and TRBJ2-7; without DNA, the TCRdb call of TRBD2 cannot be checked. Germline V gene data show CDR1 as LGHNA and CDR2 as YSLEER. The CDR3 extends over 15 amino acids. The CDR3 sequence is CASSQGLAVYYEQYF.

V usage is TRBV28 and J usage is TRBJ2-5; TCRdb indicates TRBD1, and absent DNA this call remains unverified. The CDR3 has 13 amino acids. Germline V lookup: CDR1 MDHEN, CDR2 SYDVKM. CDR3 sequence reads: CASSLGTAETQYF.

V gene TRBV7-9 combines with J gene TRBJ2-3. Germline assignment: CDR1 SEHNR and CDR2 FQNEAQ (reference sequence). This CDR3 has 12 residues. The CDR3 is CALDESTDTQYF.

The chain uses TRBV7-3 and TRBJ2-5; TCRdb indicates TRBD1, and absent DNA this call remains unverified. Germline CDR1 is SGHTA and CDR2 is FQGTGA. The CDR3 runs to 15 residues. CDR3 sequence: CASSQSRGGPATQYF.